This T cell receptor beta chain was obtained from a study of molecular identifiers for immune sequencing clone quantification (dated by TCRdb to the late 2010s). With respect to the entire study: In a replicate experiment, RNA from approximately 22,000 or 94,000 naive CD8 T cells was split into five aliquots, four of which were sequenced. This methods study used CD8 T cells to benchmark TCR RNA copy counting and molecular-identifier clustering-based TCR repertoire sequencing (MIDCIRS). On the study overall, not on this receptor specifically: Clones above 20 RNA copies held over 99% of molecules in CMV-specific effector cells but under 1% in naive cells. When barcode sub-clustering was not used, chimeric consensus sequences inflated TCR diversity, with chimeras reaching as high as 47%. Modeling indicated approximately 3.1 TCR RNA copies recovered per cell, compared with around 11 by digital PCR, which implies a capture efficiency of approximately 30%. Highly expanded clone sizes could be underestimated because identical TCR molecules may share a barcode. Spiked-in Jurkat TCR RNA (10 copies' worth), which is not part of the donor repertoire, was contained in the naive libraries. Spiked-in Jurkat TCR RNA equivalent to a single cell was reported to be detectable even among over 800,000 naive CD8 T cells.

About this clonotype itself: Its antigen is not yet known. No base qualities exist here, and no much larger clone lies one base off it.

The germline V gene (reference sequence) supplies CDR1 PRHDT and CDR2 FYEKMQ. There are 16 amino acids in the CDR3, from cysteine to phenylalanine inclusive. CDR3 DNA only is kept here, 48 bases in frame from base 1. Unmatched junction bases come to 7, with V trimmed by 5 bases and J by 3 bases. Libraries were built with PCR. TCRdb records Illumina HiSeq 4000 as the sequencer. Bulk TCR libraries were prepared as previously described, using TCR primers listed in Table S5. Total RNA was purified with the Qiagen AllPrep DNA/RNA kit. Before analysis, reads from multiple sequencing runs of one library were combined. Per the source publication's procedure: Reads were retained only if the reads had an exact TCR constant sequence, and the retained reads were trimmed to 150 nt and grouped according to their 12-nt molecular barcodes. Reads inside each barcode group were sub-clustered using a 15% Levenshtein threshold, and a quality-weighted consensus sequence was constructed for each RNA molecule. Non-functional sequences were discarded, and so were lower-count sequences lying one edit away from another sequence. Barcode sub-clusters with fewer than 20% of the maximum read count were removed, based on fitting two negative binomial distributions. TCRdb trimmed the raw reads at Q25, called clones with MiXCR and kept productive beta chains. Every entry covers one CDR3 protein and lists the most common genes and DNA from its rows. Here the V and J calls rest on TCRdb's processing, not on the authors' analysis. This sample lists about 640,000 distinct CDR3 sequences; 15% to 20% were detected once. The ten largest make up 0.7% to 1% of the sample.

Naive CD8 T cell libraries were made from around 18,000 to 910,000 sorted cells using 10%, 30% or 50% of purified RNA. Naive CD8 T cells, defined as CD8+CD4-CCR7+CD45RA+, were FACS-sorted into RLT Plus buffer on a BD FACSAria II. Detection sensitivity was tested by spiking Jurkat RNA equal to fewer than twelve TCR copies' worth into samples containing about 19,000-1,000,000 naive CD8 T cells. CD8 T cells were enriched using RosetteSep CD8+ T Cell Enrichment Cocktail and Ficoll-Paque, and the enriched cells then underwent ACK red cell lysis. Material: naive CD8+ T cells from blood, with Jurkat cell RNA spiked in. The cell subset or site label for this specimen denotes: FACS-sorted CD8+CD4-CCR7+CD45RA+ naive T cells. The chain was built from TRBV13 and TRBJ2-7; TRBD2 aligns with 13 central bases. The sequence was obtained from a human donor in good health. Some libraries in this study had Jurkat cell RNA spiked in. CDR3 sequence: CASSPTSGGPHYEQYF. In nucleotides, the sequence is TGTGCCAGCAGCCCGACTAGCGGGGGGCCCCACTACGAGCAGTACTTC. Reference TRBV13 and TRBJ2-7 genes cover what lies past the CDR3, so the full variable domain is AAGVIQSPRHLIKEKRETATLKCYPIPRHDTVYWYQQGPGQDPQFLISFYEKMQSDKGSIPDRFSAQQFSDYHSELNMSSLELGDSALYFCASSPTSGGPHYEQYFGPGTRLTVT.